This is a list of T cell receptor beta chains from one sample in a study of blood T cell repertoires in COVID-19. Some clones are missing from TCRdb's copy, which holds only in-frame ones; the method was immunoSEQ multiplex PCR. Here the sample spans about 180,000 clones, 81% being singletons. Material for sequencing was peripheral blood. These receptors originate from an elderly woman with COVID-19, enrolled during active disease. The CDR3 runs from the conserved cysteine through the conserved F or W. D genes are given only for firm matches. Clone size, where shown, is once, few, many, or a class for clones that have expanded.

NA,TRBV5-5,TRBJ1-5,TRBD1,TGTGCCAGCAGCTTGGGGACAGGGTTGGGTCAGCCCCAGCATTTT,CASSLGTGLGQPQHF
NA,TRBV10-3,TRBJ2-1,TRBD2,TGTGCCATCAGACAAGATAGCGGGCACAATGAGCAGTTCTTC,CAIRQDSGHNEQFF
NA,TRBV2,TRBJ2-5,TRBD2,TGTGCCAGCAGTGTTCCGTCCAGCGGGGGACAAGAGACCCAGTACTTC,CASSVPSSGGQETQYF
NA,TRBV6-5,TRBJ2-1,TRBD1,TGTGCCAGCAGTTCCGGGACAGGGGGCGTTGAGCAGTTCTTC,CASSSGTGGVEQFF
NA,TRBV28,TRBJ1-3,NA,TGTGCCAGCAGTTTAGTGGGGGCGCCTGGAAACACCATATATTTT,CASSLVGAPGNTIYF
NA,TRBV28,TRBJ1-1,NA,TGTGCCAGCAGTTTCCTTCGGGAGAACACTGAAGCTTTCTTT,CASSFLRENTEAFF
NA,TRBV23-1,TRBJ2-3,NA,TGCGCCAGCAGTCATACTTTAGAAAGCACAGATACGCAGTATTTT,CASSHTLESTDTQYF
NA,TRBV6-5,TRBJ2-7,NA,TGTGCCAGCTCTAAGGGTGGTTCGGGACTCGAGCAGTACTTC,CASSKGGSGLEQYF
NA,TRBV30,TRBJ2-1,TRBD2,TGTGCCTGGAGTCCAGGACTAGCGGGGGGCCGAAGCTCCTACAATGAGCAGTTCTTC,CAWSPGLAGGRSSYNEQFF
few,TRBV28,TRBJ1-1,TRBD1,TGTGCCAGCATTACCGACAGGGGAGCTGAAGCTTTCTTT,CASITDRGAEAFF
NA,TRBV10-1,TRBJ2-5,NA,TGCGCCAGCAGCCTACCGGGACGCCGGGAGGAGACCCAGTACTTC,CASSLPGRREETQYF
NA,TRBV4-3,TRBJ2-7,NA,TGCGCCAGCAGCCAAGAGGACATAGGATCCTACGAGCAGTACTTC,CASSQEDIGSYEQYF
NA,TRBV2,TRBJ2-2,TRBD2,TGTGCCAGCAGATCACTAGCGGGGGTGAACACCGGGGAGCTGTTTTTT,CASRSLAGVNTGELFF
few,TRBV27,TRBJ2-1,NA,TGTGCCAGCACCTCGGCAGGGCTCTACAATGAGCAGTTCTTC,CASTSAGLYNEQFF
NA,TRBV2,TRBJ2-6,NA,TGTGCCAGCACCACTGCGGCTGGGGCCAACGTCCTGACTTTC,CASTTAAGANVLTF
NA,TRBV18,TRBJ2-1,NA,TGTGCCAGCTCACGCACAGTAGGGCGGGATTGGCTCTACAATGAGCAGTTCTTC,CASSRTVGRDWLYNEQFF
NA,TRBV27,TRBJ1-2,NA,TGTGCCAGCAGTTTAACAGGGAGGGCACCTTATGGCTACACCTTC,CASSLTGRAPYGYTF
NA,TRBV18,TRBJ2-3,TRBD2,TGTGCCAGCTCACCTTCCCCTAGCGGGGGGGCAGATACGCAGTATTTT,CASSPSPSGGADTQYF
NA,TRBV20-1,TRBJ2-3,TRBD1,TGCAGTGCAACCGGGACAGGGAGACTGTATTTT,CSATGTGRLYF
NA,TRBV10-3,TRBJ1-6,TRBD1,TGTGCCATCAGTGAAGGCGACAGGGGATCACCCCTCCACTTT,CAISEGDRGSPLHF
NA,TRBV19,TRBJ2-2,NA,TGTGCCAGTAGTAGGCAGGGTGCGAACACCGGGGAGCTGTTTTTT,CASSRQGANTGELFF
NA,TRBV11-3,TRBJ2-1,TRBD1,TGTGCCAGCAGCCGGGGCAGGGGGCGTGAGAATGAGCAGTTCTTC,CASSRGRGRENEQFF
NA,TRBV6-1,TRBJ2-3,NA,TGTGCCAGCAGTGAAGCCCCTCAGGTGAGGCAGTATTTT,CASSEAPQVRQYF
NA,TRBV19,TRBJ2-3,TRBD1,TGTGCCAGTAGCGCCCGGGACAGGGTCACCACAGATACGCAGTATTTT,CASSARDRVTTDTQYF
NA,TRBV27,TRBJ2-5,NA,TGTGCCAGCAGTTTATCGACAGCACAAGAGACCCAGTACTTC,CASSLSTAQETQYF
NA,TRBV5-8,TRBJ2-3,TRBD2,TGTACCAGCAGGAAGCGGGGGGGGAGTCCCGATACGCAGTATTTT,CTSRKRGGSPDTQYF
NA,TRBV28,TRBJ2-5,NA,TGTGCCAGCAGTTTTTTGGAGGATCAAGAGACCCAGTACTTC,CASSFLEDQETQYF
NA,TRBV2,TRBJ2-7,TRBD2,TGTGCCAGCACCATGGGAGGGCAGAGCTCCTACGAGCAGTACTTC,CASTMGGQSSYEQYF
NA,TRBV28,TRBJ2-6,TRBD1,TGTGCCAGCAGTCTCCTTGGACAGGGAAGCTCTGGGGCCAACGTCCTGACTTTC,CASSLLGQGSSGANVLTF
NA,TRBV7-9,TRBJ1-3,TRBD1,TGTGCCAGCAGCCTCCCGGGGGACAGACTCCTCTCTGGAAACACCATATATTTT,CASSLPGDRLLSGNTIYF
NA,TRBV4-3,TRBJ1-1,NA,TGCGCCAGCAGCCAATCTACCCCGGGGGGGTACACTGAAGCTTTCTTT,CASSQSTPGGYTEAFF
NA,TRBV19,TRBJ2-7,NA,TGTGCCAGTAGTAAACAGGGACGCGAGCAGTACTTC,CASSKQGREQYF
NA,TRBV9,TRBJ2-1,NA,TGTGCCAGCAGCGTAGACGGAGTTGAGCAGTTCTTC,CASSVDGVEQFF
few,TRBV9,TRBJ1-2,NA,TGTGCCAGCAGCGTAGGACAGTCCTATGGCTACACCTTC,CASSVGQSYGYTF
NA,TRBV5-1,TRBJ1-1,TRBD1,TGCGCCTTTCTACAGGGGCCGCCTGAAGCTTTCTTT,CAFLQGPPEAFF
NA,TRBV6-2/TRBV6-3,TRBJ1-5,NA,TGTGCCAGCAGCCCCCTCGGGAGCAATCAGCCCCAGCATTTT,CASSPLGSNQPQHF